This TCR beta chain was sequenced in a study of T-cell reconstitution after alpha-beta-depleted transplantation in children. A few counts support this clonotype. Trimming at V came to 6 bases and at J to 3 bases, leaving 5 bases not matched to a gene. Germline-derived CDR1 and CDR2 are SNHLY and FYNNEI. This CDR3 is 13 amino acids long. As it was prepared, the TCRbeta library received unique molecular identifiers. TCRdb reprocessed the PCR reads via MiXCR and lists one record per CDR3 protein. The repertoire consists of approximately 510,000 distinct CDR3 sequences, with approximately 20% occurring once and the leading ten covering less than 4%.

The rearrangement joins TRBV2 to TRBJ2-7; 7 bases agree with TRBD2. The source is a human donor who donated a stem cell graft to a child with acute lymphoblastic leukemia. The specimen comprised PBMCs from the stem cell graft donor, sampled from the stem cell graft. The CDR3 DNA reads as TGTGCCAGCAGGGCGGGAGAGCGCTACGAGCAGTACTTC. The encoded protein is CASRAGERYEQYF.